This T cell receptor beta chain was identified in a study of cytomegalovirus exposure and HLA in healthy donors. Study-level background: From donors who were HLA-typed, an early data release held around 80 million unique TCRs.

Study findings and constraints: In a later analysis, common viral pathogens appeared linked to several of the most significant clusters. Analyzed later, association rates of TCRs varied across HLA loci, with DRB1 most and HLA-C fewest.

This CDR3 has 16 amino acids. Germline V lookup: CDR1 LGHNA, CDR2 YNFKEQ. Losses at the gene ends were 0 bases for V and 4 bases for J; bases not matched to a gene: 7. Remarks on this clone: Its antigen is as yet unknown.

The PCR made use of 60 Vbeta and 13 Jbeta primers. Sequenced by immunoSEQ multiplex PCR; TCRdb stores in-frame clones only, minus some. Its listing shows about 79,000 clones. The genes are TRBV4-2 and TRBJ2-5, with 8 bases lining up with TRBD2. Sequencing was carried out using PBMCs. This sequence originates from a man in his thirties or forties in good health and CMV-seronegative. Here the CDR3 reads CASSQEGAGGAETQYF. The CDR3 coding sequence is TGTGCCAGCAGCCAAGAAGGCGCCGGGGGGGCAGAGACCCAGTACTTC.